What follows are 30 T cell receptor beta chains derived from one specimen sequenced in a study of neoadjuvant anti-PD-1 for oral cavity cancer. Assay used: immunoSEQ multiplex PCR; TCRdb lists only in-frame clones, some missing. The table includes under 15,000 clones, 64% detected once. Sample: tumor tissue, taken before nivolumab (anti-PD-1) treatment. Receptor source: a person between 40 and 85 years old with oral cavity squamous cell carcinoma. The donor label of this sample is uncertain.

This chain connects TRBV11-1 to TRBJ2-5, with 13 bases lining up with TRBD2. The CDR3 runs 16 residues. Trimming removed 4 bases from V and 5 bases from J; junction bases left unmatched: 7. CDR1 is SGHAT, CDR2 FQDESV, per germline (reference sequence). The CDR3 region has the DNA TGTGCCAGCAGCTCTTCCGGGACTAGCGGGGATGAGACCCAGTACTTC. It is translated as CASSSSGTSGDETQYF. The variable domain in full, completed from reference TRBV11-1 and TRBJ2-5, reads EAEVAQSPRYKITEKSQAVAFWCDPISGHATLYWYRQILGQGPELLVQFQDESVVDDSQLPKDRFSAERLKGVDSTLKIQPAELGDSAMYLCASSSSGTSGDETQYFGPGTRLLVL.

The V and J genes are TRBV27 and TRBJ1-1; tentative D call: TRBD1 (5 bases). The V end lost 0 bases, the J end lost 5 bases, and 13 bases lay between the germline ends. The CDR3 has 15 residues. Looked up from germline, CDR1 is MNHEY and CDR2 is SMNVEV (reference sequence). CDR3 amino acids: CASSLSPSGVTEAFF. The CDR3 nucleotides read TGTGCCAGCAGTTTATCTCCCTCGGGGGTTACTGAAGCTTTCTTT.

This clone has a handful of counts. The chain is built from TRBV5-4 and TRBJ2-5; 10 bases line up with TRBD1. The CDR3 consists of 15 residues. V lost 10 bases, J lost 3 bases, and 12 bases stayed unmatched. Germline-derived CDR1 and CDR2 are SGHNT and YYREEE (reference sequence). CDR3 amino acids: CASIARTGGEETQYF. CDR3 sequence (DNA): TGTGCCTCCATCGCCCGGACAGGGGGTGAAGAGACCCAGTACTTC.

The rearrangement joins TRBV7-9 to TRBJ2-5; D unclear. CDR3 size: 13 residues. Trimming left V 5 bases short and J 5 bases short, with 12 bases between. CDR1 SEHNR and CDR2 FQNEAQ come from the germline V gene (reference sequence). CDR3 sequence reads: CASSPGLGETQYF. CDR3 in DNA: TGTGCCAGCAGCCCGGGTCTCGGGGAGACCCAGTACTTC.

The chain joins TRBV27 to TRBJ2-7; 12 bases match TRBD2. The CDR3 is 16 amino acids. V was pared by 2 bases and J by 2 bases, with 4 bases of the junction left unmatched. Germline CDR1 and CDR2: MNHEY and SMNVEV (reference sequence). Here the CDR3 reads CASSLRTSGEAYEQYF. CDR3 bases: TGTGCCAGCAGTTTAAGGACTAGCGGGGAAGCCTACGAGCAGTACTTC.

The chain carries TRBV7-2 and TRBJ2-7; TRBD2 agrees at 9 bases. The V segment lost 1 base and the J segment 3 bases; nucleotides outside the gene matches: 4. The length of the CDR3 is 15 residues. Germline V gives CDR1 SGHTA, CDR2 FQGNSA. CDR3 sequence: CASSLGASGVYEQYF. Here the CDR3 DNA reads TGTGCCAGCAGCTTAGGGGCTAGCGGGGTCTACGAGCAGTACTTC.

This clone was recorded a few times. This chain uses TRBV2 with TRBJ2-3; 8 bases agree with TRBD2. The CDR3 totals 16 residues. Germline V gene sequence: CDR1 SNHLY, CDR2 FYNNEI. Unmatched junction bases numbered 9, after V lost 7 bases and J lost 0 bases. The CDR3 region is CASTQRSGSSTDTQYF. In nucleotides, the CDR3 is TGTGCCAGCACCCAACGAAGCGGGAGTAGCACAGATACGCAGTATTTT.

The count of this clone is one. The chain is built from TRBV27 and TRBJ2-6; no definite D call. Trimming pared 7 bases from V and 0 bases from J, leaving 4 bases between. The CDR3 is 13 amino acids. Germline lookup yields CDR1 MNHEY and CDR2 SMNVEV (reference sequence). CDR3 DNA: TGTGCCAGCACCTTCTCTGGGGCCAACGTCCTGACTTTC. This codes for CASTFSGANVLTF.

The chain uses TRBV28 and TRBJ1-5, with D perhaps matching TRBD1 (5 bases). From germline, CDR1 is MDHEN and CDR2 SYDVKM. Trimming shortened V by 8 bases and J by 4 bases, and 9 bases separated the two germline ends. The CDR3 is 12 amino acids. CDR3: CASGGLNQPQHF. Written as DNA, the CDR3 is TGTGCCAGCGGGGGTTTAAATCAGCCCCAGCATTTT.

This chain uses TRBV27 with TRBJ1-2, with unresolved D. This CDR3 has 13 amino acids. Trimming pared 5 bases from V and 3 bases from J, leaving 10 bases between. Germline values: CDR1 MNHEY, CDR2 SMNVEV (reference sequence). In DNA, the CDR3 is TGTGCCAGCAGTCCAGCCGCCCACTATGGCTACACCTTC. Translating it yields CASSPAAHYGYTF.

This clone was counted only a few times. V gene TRBV9 combines with J gene TRBJ2-2, with D perhaps TRBD1 (6 bases). V lost 0 bases, J lost 6 bases, and 15 bases lay in between. Germline V gene lookup returns CDR1 SGDLS and CDR2 YYNGEE. This CDR3 has 16 amino acids. CDR3 region: CASSVGSGEQAGELFF. For the CDR3, the DNA is TGTGCCAGCAGCGTAGGCTCAGGGGAACAGGCCGGGGAGCTGTTTTTT.

The rearrangement links TRBV5-1 to TRBJ2-3; D is ambiguous. The length of the CDR3 is 13 residues. Looked up from germline, CDR1 is SGHRS and CDR2 is YFSETQ. Trimming took 5 bases from V and 1 from J, leaving 8 bases between them. CDR3 in DNA: TGCGCCAGCAGGCGCCGTCGCACAGATACGCAGTATTTT. Translated, it gives CASRRRRTDTQYF.

The gene calls are TRBV5-5 and TRBJ2-2; D assignment may be TRBD1 or TRBD2 (6 bases each). CDR1 and CDR2 (germline): SGHKS, YYEKEE (reference sequence). V was trimmed by 7 bases and J by 0 bases, leaving 10 bases between them. This CDR3 is built from 14 residues. CDR3 coding DNA: TGTGCCAGCCGGGGGCGGCCGAACACCGGGGAGCTGTTTTTT. This sequence encodes CASRGRPNTGELFF.

The gene calls are TRBV10-3 and TRBJ2-7; the D gene is possibly TRBD1 (5 bases). CDR1 is ENHRY and CDR2 is SYGVKD in the germline V gene. The CDR3 has 11 residues. V was trimmed by 9 bases and J by 5 bases, leaving 11 bases between them. CDR3 coding DNA: TGTGCCATTGGGGCCCTCAACGAGCAGTACTTC. Its translation is CAIGALNEQYF.

The J gene is TRBJ1-1, the V gene TRBV6-1, with D unclear. Per the germline V gene, CDR1 is MNHNS and CDR2 is SASEGT. With 5 bases removed from V and 2 bases from J, the gap between germline ends came to 12 bases. The CDR3 totals 14 residues. CDR3 sequence (DNA): TGTGCCAGCAGTCACGACGGAGTTAACACTGAAGCTTTCTTT. It translates to CASSHDGVNTEAFF.

This chain joins TRBV5-5 and TRBJ2-1; D may be TRBD2 (5 bases). Trimming pared 2 bases from V and 3 bases from J, leaving 9 bases between. Germline V gene lookup returns CDR1 SGHKS and CDR2 YYEKEE (reference sequence). The CDR3 totals 14 residues. In DNA, the CDR3 is TGTGCCAGCAGCTTTGGAGGAGACTACAATGAGCAGTTCTTC. Translated, it gives CASSFGGDYNEQFF.

V and J are TRBV7-2 and TRBJ1-4; D not certain. Per germline, CDR1 SGHTA and CDR2 FQGNSA. The CDR3 totals 13 residues. V shed 5 bases and J shed 8 bases, with 12 bases lying between them. CDR3 nucleotides: TGTGCCAGCAGCCTTTACCGGCGCGAAAAACTGTTTTTT. It is translated as CASSLYRREKLFF.

The genes are TRBV2 and TRBJ2-3; possibly TRBD1 or TRBD2 for D (6 bases each). The V gene's germline CDR1 is SNHLY and CDR2 FYNNEI. Trimming shortened V by 10 bases and J by 6 bases, and 17 bases separated the two germline ends. CDR3 length: 13 residues. Written as DNA, the CDR3 is TGTGCCACTTGTGCGGGGCAGGGGGATACGCAGTATTTT. Protein sequence: CATCAGQGDTQYF.

This chain uses TRBV18 with TRBJ2-1; D remains unclear. Per the germline V gene, CDR1 is KGHSH and CDR2 is LQKENI. This CDR3 has 15 residues. V was cut by 6 bases and J by 0 bases, with 12 bases left in between. The CDR3 coding sequence is TGTGCCAGCTCGCGGACCATAGGCTCCTACAATGAGCAGTTCTTC. It codes for CASSRTIGSYNEQFF.

V gene TRBV5-5 combines with J gene TRBJ2-3; 7 nucleotides line up with TRBD1. This CDR3 is 16 amino acids long. The germline V gene has CDR1 SGHKS and CDR2 YYEKEE (reference sequence). The ends lost 1 base at V and 6 bases at J; junction bases unmatched: 11. The CDR3 nucleotides are TGTGCCAGCAGCTTGCGTCGCCAGGGGGACATGGATACGCAGTATTTT. Translating it yields CASSLRRQGDMDTQYF.

The chain combines TRBV4-2 with TRBJ1-2, with 7 bases identical to TRBD1. CDR3 size: 16 residues. Germline loops: CDR1 LGHNA, CDR2 YNFKEQ. V gave up 0 bases and J gave up 6 bases; unmatched junction bases: 10. For the CDR3, the DNA is TGTGCCAGCAGCCAAGATCAGGGGGGTAGAATTAATGGCTACACCTTC. Its translation is CASSQDQGGRINGYTF.

This clone has just a few counts. The chain carries TRBV27 and TRBJ2-1, with 7 bases lining up with TRBD2. CDR3 length equals 16 residues. Germline CDR1 is MNHEY and CDR2 is SMNVEV (reference sequence). Trimming removed 6 bases from V and 9 bases from J; junction bases left unmatched: 17. The DNA of the CDR3 is TGTGCCAGCAGGTACCCCCGGCGCGGGGGTAATGGTGAGCAGTTCTTC. It specifies CASRYPRRGGNGEQFF.

This clone was observed a handful of times. This chain joins TRBV6-1 and TRBJ2-5, with D possibly being TRBD1 or TRBD2 (5 bases each). Germline assignment: CDR1 MNHNS and CDR2 SASEGT. V was shortened by 7 bases and J by 9 bases, with 15 bases between the two germline ends. The CDR3 runs to 12 residues. CDR3 coding DNA: TGTGCCAGCACGTGGGGCCGAGGGGCCCAGTACTTC. Translated, it gives CASTWGRGAQYF.

The chain employs TRBV5-6 and TRBJ2-7, with TRBD2 matching over 11 bases. Germline V CDR1 and CDR2: SGHDT, YYEEEE. J gave up 5 bases and V 5 bases, and 9 bases lay outside the gene matches. This CDR3 comprises 15 residues. The CDR3 DNA sequence: TGTGCCAGCAGTACTACTAGCGGGAGACCTAACGAGCAGTACTTC. Translation gives CASSTTSGRPNEQYF.

CDR3 in DNA: TGTGCCAGCAACCGGGACCTCTTCAATGAGCAGTTCTTC. Encoded protein: CASNRDLFNEQFF. This chain links TRBV6-5 with TRBJ2-1; TRBD1 or TRBD2 may be the D gene (5 bases each). Germline V lookup: CDR1 MNHEY, CDR2 SVGAGI. V dropped 7 bases and J dropped 6 bases, with 13 bases sitting between them. The CDR3 extends over 13 amino acids.

V gene TRBV29-1 combines with J gene TRBJ1-3; unclear D gene. V was clipped by 7 bases and J by 0 bases, with 4 bases between them. The CDR3 is 11 residues long. Germline lookup yields CDR1 SQVTM and CDR2 ANQGSEA. CDR3: CSGRSGNTIYF. The CDR3 DNA reads as TGCAGCGGTCGCTCTGGAAACACCATATATTTT.

This clone has more than one count but fewer than ten. The chain uses TRBV7-2 and TRBJ1-6; 7 bases are a match to TRBD1. The J segment lost 6 bases and the V segment lost 1 base, leaving 6 bases of the junction unmatched. The CDR3 totals 16 residues. Germline V gene lookup returns CDR1 SGHTA and CDR2 FQGNSA. The CDR3: CASSLVRTGLNSPLHF. DNA for the CDR3: TGTGCCAGCAGCTTAGTAAGGACAGGACTTAATTCACCCCTCCACTTT.

The J gene is TRBJ2-1, the V gene TRBV5-1; 8 bases match TRBD2. Germline V gene sequence: CDR1 SGHRS, CDR2 YFSETQ. V shed 4 bases, J shed 4 bases, and the junction held 16 bases outside the gene matches. CDR3 length equals 18 residues. The CDR3 DNA sequence: TGCGCCAGCAGCCCCGGGTTGGAAGCGGGAGTTAGATACAATGAGCAGTTCTTC. It translates to CASSPGLEAGVRYNEQFF. The complete variable domain, with remaining parts taken from reference TRBV5-1 and TRBJ2-1, reads KAGVTQTPRYLIKTRGQQVTLSCSPISGHRSVSWYQQTPGQGLQFLFEYFSETQRNKGNFPGRFSGRQFSNSRSEMNVSTLELGDSALYLCASSPGLEAGVRYNEQFFGPGTRLTVL.

V is TRBV5-1 and J is TRBJ2-3; unclear D gene. CDR1 and CDR2 from the germline V gene are SGHRS and YFSETQ. The CDR3 covers 13 residues. V was trimmed by 7 bases and J by 2 bases, leaving 11 bases between them. The CDR3, as DNA: TGCGCCAGCGGGGAAGTCAACACAGATACGCAGTATTTT. Residues: CASGEVNTDTQYF.

The V and J genes are TRBV18 and TRBJ1-5; the D is unclear. The CDR3 has 13 residues. Germline V gene sequence: CDR1 KGHSH, CDR2 LQKENI. The germline V and J ends were trimmed by 4 bases and 3 bases, with 7 bases remaining between them. In nucleotides, the CDR3 is TGTGCCAGCTCACACGGGTCCAATCAGCCCCAGCATTTT. It specifies CASSHGSNQPQHF.